This entry features one T cell receptor (beta chain) sequence. The data are from a study of shared clonotypes between healthy human individuals. Across the study: Per donor, three plates held CD4 naive cells, three held CD4 memory, two held CD8 naive and one held CD8 memory.

CDR1 and CDR2 (germline): MGHRA, YSYEKL. Deletions cut 5 bases from V and 8 bases from J, with 15 bases between. This CDR3 region has 14 residues. Source study methods: Sequence data from immunoSEQ were junction-only and lacked quality scores; consequently, filtering differed. Data came from immunoSEQ multiplex PCR; TCRdb stores just in-frame clones and leaves some out. V, J and clone size derive from that table, while D and trimming were established from the DNA sequence. Found here are over a million clones, approximately 98% of them singletons; the top ten hold around 0.47%. The sequenced sample was naive CD4+ T cells sorted from blood. Documented subset: CD45RA+ positively selected. The receptor was derived from a man younger than 45 in good health. V gene TRBV4-1 combines with J gene TRBJ1-4; no firm D call. The CDR3 DNA sequence: TGCGCCAGCAGCGTTCGGACCGGGGAGGAAAAACTGTTTTTT. This translates into CASSVRTGEEKLFF.